The following is a T cell receptor beta chain sequence with its context. No antigen is known for it. The PCR had 60 Vbeta and 13 Jbeta primers. Profiled with immunoSEQ multiplex PCR; TCRdb holds only in-frame clones, not every one. The profile covers about 210,000 clones, with roughly 82% appearing a single time and 4.5% to 7% taken by the ten largest. The sample is drawn from a study of cytomegalovirus exposure and HLA in healthy donors. As for the study in general: The Caucasian-associated ancestry cluster contained about four fifths of the 300 to 400 genotyped donors.

Study results and limitations: Cytomegalovirus status, reportedly, was diagnosed with high specificity and sensitivity by the classifier.

Germline V gene sequence: CDR1 SGHRS, CDR2 YFSETQ. There are 15 residues in the CDR3. With 3 bases clipped from V and 3 bases from J, the junction kept 9 bases outside the gene matches. This receptor was obtained from a man in his forties or fifties in good health and CMV-seropositive. Input material: PBMCs. The rearrangement links TRBV5-1 to TRBJ2-7; 7 nucleotides align to TRBD2. The CDR3 coding sequence is TGCGCCAGCAGCTCCACGGGGCGGGGGAACTACGAGCAGTACTTC. Protein product: CASSSTGRGNYEQYF. The full variable domain, rest sourced from reference TRBV5-1 and TRBJ2-7, is KAGVTQTPRYLIKTRGQQVTLSCSPISGHRSVSWYQQTPGQGLQFLFEYFSETQRNKGNFPGRFSGRQFSNSRSEMNVSTLELGDSALYLCASSSTGRGNYEQYFGPGTRLTVT.